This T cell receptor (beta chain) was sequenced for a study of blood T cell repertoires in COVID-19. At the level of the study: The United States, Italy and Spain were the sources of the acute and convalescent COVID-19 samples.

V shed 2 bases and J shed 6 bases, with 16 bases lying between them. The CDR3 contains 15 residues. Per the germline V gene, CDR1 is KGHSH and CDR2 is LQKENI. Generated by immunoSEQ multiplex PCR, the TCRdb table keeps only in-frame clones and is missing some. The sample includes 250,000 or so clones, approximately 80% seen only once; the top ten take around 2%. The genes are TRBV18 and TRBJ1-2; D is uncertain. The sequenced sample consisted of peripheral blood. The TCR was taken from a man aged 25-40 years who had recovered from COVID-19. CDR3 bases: TGTGCCAGCTCACCATTCCCTAGGGAGGCCCATGGCTACACCTTC. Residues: CASSPFPREAHGYTF.